This T cell receptor (beta chain) is from a study of shared clonotypes between healthy human individuals (dated by TCRdb to 2020 to 2022). With regard to the full study: The cohort comprised a couple of women and a few men aged 18 to 49 years. For each donor, three plates each were used for CD4 naive and CD4 memory, two plates were used for CD8 naive, and one plate was used for CD8 memory. The study deeply sequenced blood TCR repertoires of about five healthy adults to estimate repertoire size and the extent of clonotype sharing between individuals. Different laboratories and diverse techniques were used to prepare libraries and sequence TCR repertoires, to increase sequencing depth and limit assay-specific biases. Per donor, leukapheresis produced somewhere between about 0.94 and 8.9 billion PBMCs. The paper as a whole reports these results and caveats: When a few donors were compared, the shared fraction of clonotypes was about 5% for naive CD4, roughly 3.3% for naive CD8, 2.3% for memory CD4, and less than 0.5% for memory CD8. Estimated clonotype richness was generally larger for naive than for memory subsets. Rarefaction of sorted-subset datasets indicated incomplete sequencing despite the large sequencing depth. Sampling was restricted to blood, and TCR repertoires in tissues likely differ from the TCR repertoires found in blood. Because the study included a small number of donors, the genetic and exposure-history diversity represented was limited. Based on pairwise subsampling, the degree of clonotype sharing among donors was expected to be affected by sequencing depth. Compared with non-shared clonotypes, clonotypes shared by all four sorted-subset donors had higher generation probabilities.

Using the deep immunoSEQ assay, TCR CDR3 regions were amplified from genomic DNA by multiplex PCR. Genomic DNA extracted from each cell subset was distributed evenly over all wells of several immunoSEQ 96-well plates, and each plate served as one replicate. For sorted subsets, each replicate PCR was loaded with 200 ng genomic DNA, equivalent to about 30,000 T cell genomes. Purified libraries were measured with a Qubit 3.0 fluorometer, size-checked on a Bioanalyzer 2100, and measured again with the KAPA Library Quantification kit. Each immunoSEQ 96-well plate was sequenced on its own single-read 150-cycle Illumina NextSeq 550 flow cell. Concerning the study's data processing: Because the immunoSEQ output held only junctional sequences and lacked quality scores, the filtering could not match the filtering applied to full-length reads. To assign V/J genes and CDR3, sequences were annotated against IMGT germline references using PyIR, a Python wrapper for IgBLAST v1.9. Reads with weak V/J assignments (E-value above 1e-6), missing CDR3, stop codons, out-of-frame junctions, or ambiguous translated residues were removed. V3J clonotypes were defined by identical inferred V gene, J gene, and CDR3 amino acid sequence. Percentage overlap between repertoires was computed as shared unique clonotypes divided by the size of the smaller repertoire. RTK rarefaction, the Chao1 estimator, and Recon v2.1 estimates of unobserved clonotypes were used to assess repertoire richness. Generation probabilities for all TCRbeta clonotypes obtained by the gDNA method from a handful of donors were computed using OLGA. Imported from immuneACCESS, the table was reduced by TCRdb to in-frame sequences with V and J called. These copies leave out some clones; in studies compared against another copy, an unresolved V gene accounts for under half, and the cause of the remainder is not known. V and J calls plus clone size are reproduced from that table; the DNA served to infer D and trimming. Across this sample there are roughly 2,500,000 clones, with roughly 93% seen only once. The top ten constitute 0.36% of the sample.

This clone showed up just once. This clone's antigen is unknown. No base quality information exists; no much larger clone differs at one position. Healthy HIV-negative adults with no recently reported acute infections or vaccinations were included as donors. All donors were Caucasian adults living in Nashville, Tennessee, USA. Magnetic negative selection was used to enrich CD4+ T cells, after which naive cells were positively selected on CD45RA and the negative fraction became the memory subset. After blood collection by leukapheresis, PBMCs were isolated using Ficoll-Histopaque density gradient centrifugation and then cryopreserved in the vapor phase of liquid nitrogen. Purity and quantity of every magnetically sorted T cell population were checked by analytical flow cytometry. Each sorted fraction had its genomic DNA isolated and then quantified by UV absorbance on a Nanodrop 2000c. The cysteine opens and the phenylalanine closes a CDR3 of 12 amino acids. This entry keeps only the CDR3 DNA: 36 bases, framed from base 1. The germline V gene encodes CDR1 SGHDN and CDR2 FVKESK. Trimming removed 2 bases from V and 9 bases from J, leaving 7 bases between the germline ends.

This clonotype was obtained from a man between 18 and 35 years old in good health. Some clones in this sample may be carry-over from other donors' samples. The receptor chain draws on TRBV14 and TRBJ2-2; the D gene identity is not certain. The sample consisted of naive CD4+ T cells from PBMCs. Read against the paper, the sample's cell subset or site label means: CD45RA+ positively selected. The CDR3 region reads CASSQLKWELFF. In nucleotide form, the sequence is TGTGCCAGCAGCCAATTAAAGTGGGAGCTGTTTTTT. Where the CDR3 stops, the reference TRBV14 and TRBJ2-2 genes take over; the full variable domain is EAGVTQFPSHSVIEKGQTVTLRCDPISGHDNLYWYRRVMGKEIKFLLHFVKESKQDESGMPNNRFLAERTGGTYSTLKVQPAELEDSGVYFCASSQLKWELFFGEGSRLTVL.